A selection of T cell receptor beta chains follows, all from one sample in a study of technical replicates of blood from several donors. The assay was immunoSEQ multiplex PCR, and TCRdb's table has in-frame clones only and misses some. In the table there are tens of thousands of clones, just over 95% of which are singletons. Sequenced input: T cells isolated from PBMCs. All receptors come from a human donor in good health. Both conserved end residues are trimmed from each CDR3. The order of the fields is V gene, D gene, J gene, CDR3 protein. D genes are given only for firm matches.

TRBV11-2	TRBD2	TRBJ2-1	ASSLLTGGNEQF
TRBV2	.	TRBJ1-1	ASRGQGNTEAF
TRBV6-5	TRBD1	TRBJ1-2	ASSDRDLLYGYT
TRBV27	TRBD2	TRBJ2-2	ASTLGGVTGELF
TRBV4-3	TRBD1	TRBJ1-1	ASSQARDREFTEAF
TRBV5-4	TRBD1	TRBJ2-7	ASSPTGTAFSYEQY
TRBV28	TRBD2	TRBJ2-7	ASTTLSGISYEQY
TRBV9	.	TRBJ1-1	ASSVEGKNTEAF
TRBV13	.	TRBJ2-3	ASSLVAFADTQY
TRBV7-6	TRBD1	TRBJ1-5	ASSQGQGGNQPQH
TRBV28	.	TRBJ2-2	ASRQVNTGELF
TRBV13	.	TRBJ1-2	ASSLGPRINYGYT
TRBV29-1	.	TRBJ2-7	SVDSDSSYEQY
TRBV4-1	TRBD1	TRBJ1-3	ASSQVIVGTGAQPGNTIY
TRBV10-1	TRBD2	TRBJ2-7	ASSPSGRDYEQY
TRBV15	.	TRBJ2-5	ATSRGGGQETQY
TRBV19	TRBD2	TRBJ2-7	ASSQTSLFYEQY
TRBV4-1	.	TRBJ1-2	ASSQKQGIYGYT
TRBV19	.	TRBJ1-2	ASSSGDGYT
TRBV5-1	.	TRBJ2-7	ASSLDGYEQY
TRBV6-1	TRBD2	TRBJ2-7	ASSDPGLAGGFSYEQY
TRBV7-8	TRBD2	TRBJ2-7	ASSLRILAGNEQY
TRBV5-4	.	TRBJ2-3	ASSLARANTQY
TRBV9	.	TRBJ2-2	ASSVEGVNTGELF
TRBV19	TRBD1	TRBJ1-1	ASRTGDTEAF
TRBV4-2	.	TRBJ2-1	ASSQVDNEQF
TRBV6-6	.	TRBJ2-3	AGRGQGGDTQY
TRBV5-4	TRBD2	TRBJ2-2	ATTSGRDTGELF
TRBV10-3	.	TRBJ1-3	ATQFPPSGTGNTIY
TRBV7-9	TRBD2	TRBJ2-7	ASSFLAGPYEQY
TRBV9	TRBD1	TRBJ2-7	ASSGSGTGRPTHYEQY
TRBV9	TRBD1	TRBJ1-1	ASRKTGDTEAF
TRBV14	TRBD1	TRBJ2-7	ASSPWTGDTEQY
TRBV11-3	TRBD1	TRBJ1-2	ASSLGTGNGYT
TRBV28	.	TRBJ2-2	ASRGSRGNGGELF
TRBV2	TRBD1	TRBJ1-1	ASRSGTGGAF
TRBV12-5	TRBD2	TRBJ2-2	ASGLVRRLAGVPDVTGELF
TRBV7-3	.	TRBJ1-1	ASSLGARGTEAF
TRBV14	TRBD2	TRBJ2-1	ASSHGGRVEYEQF
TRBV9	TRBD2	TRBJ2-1	ASSASGTSGPYNEQF
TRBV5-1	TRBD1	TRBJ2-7	ASSLTGGHLEQY
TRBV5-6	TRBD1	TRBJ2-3	ASRRRDRGSEDTQY
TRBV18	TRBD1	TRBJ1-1	ASSSGTGSLGTEAF
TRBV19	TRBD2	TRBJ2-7	ASSWTSGLPYEQY
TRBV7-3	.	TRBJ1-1	ASSPQGMDTEAF
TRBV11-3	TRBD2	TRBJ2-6	ASSFGGAGANVLT
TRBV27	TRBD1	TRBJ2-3	ASTGTGRITDTQY
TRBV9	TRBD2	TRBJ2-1	ASSVGLAGINEQF
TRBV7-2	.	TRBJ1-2	ASSLTENLSYT
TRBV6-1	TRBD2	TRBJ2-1	ATPMGRERNNEQF
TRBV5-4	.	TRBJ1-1	ASSPAPPDMNTEAF
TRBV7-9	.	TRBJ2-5	ASSDRRKVETQY
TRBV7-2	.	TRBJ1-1	ASSLSGATEAF
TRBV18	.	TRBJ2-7	ASSPAGLHDYEQY